These 21 T cell receptor beta chains share one sample of origin, sequenced in a study of blood T cell repertoires in COVID-19. Sequenced by immunoSEQ multiplex PCR; TCRdb stores in-frame clones only, minus some. The sample yields 150,000 to 200,000 clones, approximately 84% seen once. Sequenced sample: PBMCs or T cells enriched from blood (not recorded which). The receptors come from a man in his forties or fifties who had recovered from COVID-19.

This chain joins TRBV6-5 and TRBJ2-1; 9 bases fit TRBD2. Trimming took 2 bases from V and 5 from J; bases not matched to a gene: 4. CDR1 MNHEY and CDR2 SVGAGI come from the germline V gene. The CDR3 has 15 residues. This CDR3 is CASSYKTSGHNEQFF. The CDR3 DNA follows: TGTGCCAGCAGTTACAAGACTAGCGGCCACAATGAGCAGTTCTTC.

V usage is TRBV5-1 and J usage is TRBJ2-1, with D possibly matching TRBD1 (6 bases). The CDR3 loop spans 14 amino acids. Germline CDR1 and CDR2: SGHRS and YFSETQ. V shed 6 bases and J shed 5 bases, with 15 bases lying between them. In DNA form, the CDR3 reads TGCGCCAGCAACGTGATAGCAGGGGACAATGAGCAGTTCTTC. Its protein product is CASNVIAGDNEQFF.

The V call is TRBV30, the J call TRBJ2-1, with TRBD2 as a possible D gene (6 bases). The CDR3 extends over 14 amino acids. V was trimmed by 4 bases and J by 6 bases, leaving 16 bases between them. Germline CDR1 reads GTSNPN; CDR2 reads SVGIG (reference sequence). CDR3 region: CAWTSAGFSNEQFF. The CDR3 DNA sequence: TGTGCCTGGACTTCAGCGGGTTTTTCCAATGAGCAGTTCTTC.

This chain links TRBV9 with TRBJ1-2; D gene ambiguous. The V end lost 4 bases, the J end lost 4 bases, and 11 bases lay between the germline ends. The CDR3 has 13 amino acids. The V gene's germline CDR1 is SGDLS and CDR2 YYNGEE. DNA of the CDR3: TGTGCCAGCAGCCGCGGATTGTCCTATGGCTACACCTTC. Translated: CASSRGLSYGYTF.

This rearrangement joins TRBV5-1 to TRBJ1-1, with D hard to call. CDR3 length equals 16 residues. Between the trimmed V and J ends, which lost 4 bases and 1 base, there was a span of 17 bases. From germline, CDR1 is SGHRS and CDR2 YFSETQ. The chain's CDR3 is CASSLPQRRTNTEAFF. In DNA, the CDR3 is TGCGCCAGCAGCCTTCCACAGAGGAGGACGAACACTGAAGCTTTCTTT.

The chain recombines TRBV7-3 with TRBJ1-4; 7 nucleotides agree with TRBD1. Losses at the gene ends were 4 bases for V and 5 bases for J; bases not matched to a gene: 7. CDR3 size: 15 residues. Germline V gives CDR1 SGHTA, CDR2 FQGTGA. In DNA form, the CDR3 reads TGTGCCAGCAGCTGGTCCGGGACAGCGAATGAAAAACTGTTTTTT. Translated, it gives CASSWSGTANEKLFF.

The chain has TRBV6-5 and TRBJ2-7; possible D gene TRBD2, 5 bases. The CDR3 is 13 amino acids. The V gene lost 11 bases and the J gene lost 6 bases, with 20 bases spanning the gap. The germline CDR1 and CDR2 sequences are MNHEY and SVGAGI. CDR3 sequence (DNA): TGTGCCCCTGGAGGATATTGCTGGGGCGAGCAGTACTTC. It yields the protein CAPGGYCWGEQYF.

A few counts support this clone. The J gene is TRBJ2-7, the V gene TRBV6-2 or TRBV6-3; TRBD2 is a possible D gene (6 bases). Germline CDR1 is MNHEY and CDR2 is SVGEGT. This CDR3 is built from 16 residues. Trimming stripped 4 bases from V and 0 bases from J, with 16 bases between. CDR3 bases: TGTGCCAGCAGTTTTCCAGGAGGGGCCTACTCCTACGAGCAGTACTTC. Residues: CASSFPGGAYSYEQYF.

This chain links TRBV5-8 with TRBJ1-2, with unresolved D. The CDR3 covers 15 residues. V dropped 1 base and J dropped 2 bases, with 12 bases sitting between them. Per the germline V gene, CDR1 is SGHTS and CDR2 is YDEGEE. CDR3 nucleotides: TGTGCCAGCAGCTTGAGGAACCGGGAAAACTATGGCTACACCTTC. This gives the protein CASSLRNRENYGYTF.

This clone was seen more than once but under ten times. The chain has TRBV5-6 and TRBJ2-7; TRBD1 might be the D (6 bases). This CDR3 has 17 residues. The germline CDR1 and CDR2 sequences are SGHDT and YYEEEE. With 4 bases removed from V and 0 bases from J, the gap between germline ends came to 20 bases. The CDR3 sequence is CASSKGGERFGSYEQYF. CDR3 bases: TGTGCCAGCAGCAAAGGGGGAGAGAGGTTCGGCTCCTACGAGCAGTACTTC.

CDR3 in DNA: TGTGCCAGCCGTCAGGTGACAGCTGGGGCCAACGTCCTGACTTTC. Translating it yields CASRQVTAGANVLTF. The chain links TRBV27 to TRBJ2-6; the D gene is possibly TRBD1 (5 bases). CDR1 is MNHEY and CDR2 is SMNVEV in the germline V gene (reference sequence). The V end lost 8 bases, the J end lost 2 bases, and 13 bases lay between the germline ends. This CDR3 has 15 amino acids.

This clone was observed a single time. V usage is TRBV11-2 and J usage is TRBJ1-3; 7 bases fit TRBD1. The CDR3 totals 15 residues. V was clipped by 10 bases and J by 4 bases; unmatched bases: 13. CDR1 SGHAT and CDR2 FQNNGV come from the germline V gene. The CDR3 protein is CATAQTDRRGNTIYF. CDR3 DNA sequence: TGTGCCACAGCACAAACGGACAGGCGGGGAAACACCATATATTTT. Full variable domain (rest looked up from reference TRBV11-2 and TRBJ1-3): EAGVAQSPRYKIIEKRQSVAFWCNPISGHATLYWYQQILGQGPKLLIQFQNNGVVDDSQLPKDRFSAERLKGVDSTLKIQPAKLEDSAVYLCATAQTDRRGNTIYFGEGSWLTVV.

This clone was seen ten or more times. The J gene is TRBJ2-5, the V gene TRBV30; D possibly corresponds to TRBD1 (6 bases). The CDR3 contains 13 residues. Germline CDR1 is GTSNPN and CDR2 is SVGIG (reference sequence). V was shortened by 2 bases and J by 1 base, with 8 bases between the two germline ends. For the CDR3, the DNA is TGTGCCTGGAGTAGACAGGCCCAAGAGACCCAGTACTTC. It specifies CAWSRQAQETQYF.

In its sample, this clone was seen a few times. The rearrangement uses TRBV3-1 (or the pseudogene TRBV3-2) and TRBJ2-4; a possible D gene is TRBD1 (5 bases). The germline V gene has CDR1 LGHDT and CDR2 YNNKEL (reference sequence). The length of the CDR3 is 20 residues. With 1 base removed from V and 1 base from J, the gap between germline ends came to 23 bases. CDR3 sequence: CASSQALAWGLDRAKNIQYF. The CDR3 nucleotides read TGTGCCAGCAGCCAAGCATTAGCTTGGGGCCTGGACCGGGCCAAAAACATTCAGTACTTC.

The chain is built from TRBV6-1 and TRBJ1-1, with 7 bases that match TRBD1. This CDR3 comprises 15 residues. V was pared by 2 bases and J by 5 bases, with 8 bases of the junction left unmatched. Per the germline V gene, CDR1 is MNHNS and CDR2 is SASEGT. CDR3 loop: CASSERQGGNTEAFF. The CDR3, as DNA: TGTGCCAGCAGTGAAAGGCAAGGGGGCAATACTGAAGCTTTCTTT.

V and J are TRBV4-1 and TRBJ1-1; 11 bases align to TRBD1. This CDR3 comprises 15 residues. The germline V gene has CDR1 MGHRA and CDR2 YSYEKL. V was pared by 0 bases and J by 3 bases, with 0 bases of the junction left unmatched. CDR3 DNA sequence: TGCGCCAGCAGCCAAGAGGGACAGGGGGACACTGAAGCTTTCTTT. Protein product: CASSQEGQGDTEAFF.

The chain couples TRBV11-3 to TRBJ2-7, with TRBD1 identical over 9 bases. The germline V gene encodes CDR1 SGHNT and CDR2 YENEEA. The CDR3 has 14 amino acids. Trimming took 5 bases from V and 4 from J; bases not matched to a gene: 6. CDR3 sequence (DNA): TGTGCCAGCAGCAAGGGGGACAGGGCTTACGAGCAGTACTTC. This gives the protein CASSKGDRAYEQYF. The variable domain in full, completed from reference TRBV11-3 and TRBJ2-7, reads EAGVVQSPRYKIIEKKQPVAFWCNPISGHNTLYWYLQNLGQGPELLIRYENEEAVDDSQLPKDRFSAERLKGVDSTLKIQPAELGDSAVYLCASSKGDRAYEQYFGPGTRLTVT.

The rearrangement uses TRBV18 and TRBJ2-2; 7 nucleotides match TRBD2. Per the germline V gene, CDR1 is KGHSH and CDR2 is LQKENI. The CDR3 length is 16 residues. Unmatched junction bases numbered 7, after V lost 2 bases and J lost 4 bases. CDR3 bases: TGTGCCAGCTCACCATCGGGGACTAAGGCCACCGGGGAGCTGTTTTTT. It specifies CASSPSGTKATGELFF.

The CDR3 region is CASSPQKGTGTGKLFF. CDR3 coding DNA: TGTGCCAGCAGTCCCCAAAAGGGGACAGGGACGGGAAAACTGTTTTTT. The gene calls are TRBV27 and TRBJ1-4; 9 bases map to TRBD1. From germline, CDR1 is MNHEY and CDR2 SMNVEV (reference sequence). The CDR3 consists of 16 residues. With 5 bases clipped from V and 10 bases from J, the junction kept 14 bases outside the gene matches.

V usage is TRBV19 and J usage is TRBJ1-2; D is possibly TRBD1 (6 bases). V was shortened by 9 bases and J by 4 bases, with 15 bases between the two germline ends. The CDR3 length is 13 residues. In germline, CDR1 is LNHDA, CDR2 SQIVND (reference sequence). The CDR3 DNA follows: TGTGCCAGCGAGACAGGCGTTACCTATGGCTACACCTTC. It is translated as CASETGVTYGYTF.

The chain has TRBV30 and TRBJ1-2; D remains unclear. The CDR3 runs to 11 residues. Germline CDR1 reads GTSNPN; CDR2 reads SVGIG (reference sequence). Deletions cut 0 bases from V and 4 bases from J, with 3 bases between. CDR3 protein: CAWSVGYGYTF. The CDR3 region has the DNA TGTGCCTGGAGTGTCGGCTATGGCTACACCTTC.